The T cell receptor beta chain under discussion was sequenced for a study of T cells in pancreatic ductal adenocarcinoma. The study, taken as a whole, reports: Compared with tumor, blood showed more total productive templates and 6.5 to 10-fold more clonotypes.

No neoadjuvant therapy was given to the selected pancreatic ductal adenocarcinoma patients before their surgery. The CDR3 totals 17 residues. Germline CDR1 MNHNS, CDR2 SASEGT. V was clipped by 1 base and J by 4 bases; unmatched bases: 8. This clone was observed a single time. Its target is unknown. Generated by immunoSEQ multiplex PCR, the TCRdb table keeps only in-frame clones and is missing some. The table records roughly 100,000 clones, 90% to 95% of them present only once. The sequence derives from a human donor with pancreatic ductal adenocarcinoma. Sequenced sample: PBMCs. The chain couples TRBV6-1 to TRBJ2-1, with 9 positions matching TRBD1. CDR3 protein: CASSEVGGGQGYNEQFF. CDR3 coding DNA: TGTGCCAGCAGTGAAGTCGGCGGCGGACAGGGGTACAATGAGCAGTTCTTC.